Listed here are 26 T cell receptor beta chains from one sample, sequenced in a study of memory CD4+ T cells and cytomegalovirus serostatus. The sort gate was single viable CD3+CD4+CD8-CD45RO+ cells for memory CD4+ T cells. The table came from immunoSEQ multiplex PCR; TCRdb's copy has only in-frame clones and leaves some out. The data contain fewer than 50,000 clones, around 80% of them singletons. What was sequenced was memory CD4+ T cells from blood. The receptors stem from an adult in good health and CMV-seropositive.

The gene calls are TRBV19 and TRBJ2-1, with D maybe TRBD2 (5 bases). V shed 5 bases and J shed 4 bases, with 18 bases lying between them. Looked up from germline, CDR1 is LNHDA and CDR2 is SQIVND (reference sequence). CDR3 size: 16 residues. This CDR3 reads CASSPPRAGLYNEQFF. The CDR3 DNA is TGTGCCAGTAGTCCCCCCCGGGCGGGCTTGTACAATGAGCAGTTCTTC.

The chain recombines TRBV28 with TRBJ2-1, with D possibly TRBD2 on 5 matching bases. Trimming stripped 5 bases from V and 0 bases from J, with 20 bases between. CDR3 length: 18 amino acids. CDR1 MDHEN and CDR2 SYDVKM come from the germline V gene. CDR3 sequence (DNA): TGTGCCAGCAGTCTGCGGGCTCTCGCGTGGAGCTCCTACAATGAGCAGTTCTTC. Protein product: CASSLRALAWSSYNEQFF.

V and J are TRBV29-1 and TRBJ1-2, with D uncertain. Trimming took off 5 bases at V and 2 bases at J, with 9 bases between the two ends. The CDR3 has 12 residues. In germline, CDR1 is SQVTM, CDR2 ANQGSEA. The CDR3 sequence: CSVWVTNYGYTF. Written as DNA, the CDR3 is TGCAGCGTTTGGGTCACCAACTATGGCTACACCTTC.

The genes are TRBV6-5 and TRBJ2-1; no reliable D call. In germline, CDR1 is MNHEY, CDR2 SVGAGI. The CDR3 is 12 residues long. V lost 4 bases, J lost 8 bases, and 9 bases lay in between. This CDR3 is CASSSPRDEQFF. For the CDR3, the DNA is TGTGCCAGCAGTTCCCCTAGAGATGAGCAGTTCTTC.

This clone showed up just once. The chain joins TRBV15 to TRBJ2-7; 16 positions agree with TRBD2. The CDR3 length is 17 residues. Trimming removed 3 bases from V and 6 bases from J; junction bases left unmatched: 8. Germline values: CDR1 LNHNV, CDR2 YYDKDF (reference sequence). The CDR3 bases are TGTGCCACCAGCAGCTTCGGGACTAGCGGGAGGGCAGCCGAGCAGTACTTC. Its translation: CATSSFGTSGRAAEQYF.

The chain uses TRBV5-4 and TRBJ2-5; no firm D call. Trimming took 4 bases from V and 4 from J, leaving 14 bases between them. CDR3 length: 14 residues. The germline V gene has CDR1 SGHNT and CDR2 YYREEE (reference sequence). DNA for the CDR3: TGTGCCAGCAGCACTATAGACCGCGGAGAGACCCAGTACTTC. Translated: CASSTIDRGETQYF.

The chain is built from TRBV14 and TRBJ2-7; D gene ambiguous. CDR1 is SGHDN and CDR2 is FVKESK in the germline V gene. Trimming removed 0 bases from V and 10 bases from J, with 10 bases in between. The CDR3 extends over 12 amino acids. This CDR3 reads CASSQEVTDQYF. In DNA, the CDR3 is TGTGCCAGCAGCCAAGAGGTGACGGACCAGTACTTC.

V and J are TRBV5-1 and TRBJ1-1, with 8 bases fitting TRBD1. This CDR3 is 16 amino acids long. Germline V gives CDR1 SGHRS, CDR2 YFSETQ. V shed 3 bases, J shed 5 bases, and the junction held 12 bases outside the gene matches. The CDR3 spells CASSWGPGQGGTEAFF. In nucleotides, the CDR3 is TGCGCCAGCAGCTGGGGGCCAGGACAGGGCGGGACTGAAGCTTTCTTT.

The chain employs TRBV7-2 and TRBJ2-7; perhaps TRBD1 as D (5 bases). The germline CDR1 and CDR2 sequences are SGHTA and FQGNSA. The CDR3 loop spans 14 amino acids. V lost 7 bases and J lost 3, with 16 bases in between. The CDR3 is CASTRSPGHYEQYF. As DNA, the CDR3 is TGTGCCAGCACCCGGTCCCCTGGACACTACGAGCAGTACTTC. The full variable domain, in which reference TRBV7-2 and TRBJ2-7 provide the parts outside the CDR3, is GAGVSQSPSNKVTEKGKDVELRCDPISGHTALYWYRQSLGQGLEFLIYFQGNSAPDKSGLPSDRFSAERTGGSVSTLTIQRTQQEDSAVYLCASTRSPGHYEQYFGPGTRLTVT.

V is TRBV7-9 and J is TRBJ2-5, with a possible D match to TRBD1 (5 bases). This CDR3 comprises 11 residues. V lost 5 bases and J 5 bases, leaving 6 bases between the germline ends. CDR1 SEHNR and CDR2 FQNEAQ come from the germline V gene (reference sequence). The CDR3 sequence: CASSPGETQYF. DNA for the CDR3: TGTGCCAGCAGCCCAGGGGAGACCCAGTACTTC.

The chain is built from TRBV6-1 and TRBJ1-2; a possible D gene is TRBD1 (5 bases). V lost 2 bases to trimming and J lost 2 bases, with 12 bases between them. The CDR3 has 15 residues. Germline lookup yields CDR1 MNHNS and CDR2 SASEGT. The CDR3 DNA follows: TGTGCCAGCAGTGAACGGGGGGATCTCAACTATGGCTACACCTTC. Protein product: CASSERGDLNYGYTF.

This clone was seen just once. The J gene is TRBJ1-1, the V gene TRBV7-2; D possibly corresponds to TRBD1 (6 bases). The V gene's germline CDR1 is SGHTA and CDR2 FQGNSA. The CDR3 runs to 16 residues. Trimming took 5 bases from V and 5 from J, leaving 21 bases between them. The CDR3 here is CASSTQGGAGMTEAFF. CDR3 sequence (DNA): TGTGCCAGCAGCACTCAAGGGGGGGCTGGTATGACTGAAGCTTTCTTT.

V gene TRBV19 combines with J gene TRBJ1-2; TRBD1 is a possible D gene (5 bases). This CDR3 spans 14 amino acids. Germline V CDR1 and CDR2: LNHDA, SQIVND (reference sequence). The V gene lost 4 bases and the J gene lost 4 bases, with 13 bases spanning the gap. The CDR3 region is CASSRGNPLYGYTF. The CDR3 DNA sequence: TGTGCCAGTAGTAGGGGGAATCCGCTCTATGGCTACACCTTC.

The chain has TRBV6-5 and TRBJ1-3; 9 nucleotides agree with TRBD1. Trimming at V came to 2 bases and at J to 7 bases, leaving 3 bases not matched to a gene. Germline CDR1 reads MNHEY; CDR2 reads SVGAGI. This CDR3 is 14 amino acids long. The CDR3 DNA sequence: TGTGCCAGCAGTTACGGGGGACAGGGCAACACCATATATTTT. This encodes CASSYGGQGNTIYF.

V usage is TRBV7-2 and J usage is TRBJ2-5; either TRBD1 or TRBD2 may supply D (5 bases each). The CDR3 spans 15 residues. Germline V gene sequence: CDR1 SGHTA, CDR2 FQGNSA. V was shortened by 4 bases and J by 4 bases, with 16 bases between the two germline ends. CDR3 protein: CASSSGTGGGETQYF. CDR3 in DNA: TGTGCCAGCAGCTCAGGGACCGGAGGAGGAGAGACCCAGTACTTC.

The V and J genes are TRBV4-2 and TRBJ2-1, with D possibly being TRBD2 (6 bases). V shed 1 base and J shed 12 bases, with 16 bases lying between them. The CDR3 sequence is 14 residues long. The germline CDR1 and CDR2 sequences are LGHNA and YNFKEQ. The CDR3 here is CASSQAGEQSGQFF. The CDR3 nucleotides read TGTGCCAGCAGCCAAGCGGGAGAGCAGTCGGGGCAGTTCTTC.

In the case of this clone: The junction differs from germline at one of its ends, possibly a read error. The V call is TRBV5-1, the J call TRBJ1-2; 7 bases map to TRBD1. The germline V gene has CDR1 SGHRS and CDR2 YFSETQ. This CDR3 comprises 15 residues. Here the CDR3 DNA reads TGTGCCAGCAGCAAAGTTGGACAGGCCTCCTATGGCTACACCTTC. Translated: CASSKVGQASYGYTF.

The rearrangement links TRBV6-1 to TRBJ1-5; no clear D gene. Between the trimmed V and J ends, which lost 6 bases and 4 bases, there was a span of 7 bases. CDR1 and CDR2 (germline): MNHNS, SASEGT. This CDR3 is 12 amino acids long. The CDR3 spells CASSPANQPQHF. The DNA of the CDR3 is TGTGCCAGCAGCCCCGCTAATCAGCCCCAGCATTTT.

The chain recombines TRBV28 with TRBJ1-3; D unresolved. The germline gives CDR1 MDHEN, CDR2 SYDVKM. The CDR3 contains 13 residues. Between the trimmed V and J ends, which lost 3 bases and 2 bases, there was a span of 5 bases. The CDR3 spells CASSFVTGNTIYF. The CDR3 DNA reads TGTGCCAGCAGTTTCGTGACTGGAAACACCATATATTTT. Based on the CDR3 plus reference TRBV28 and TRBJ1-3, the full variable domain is DVKVTQSSRYLVKRTGEKVFLECVQDMDHENMFWYRQDPGLGLRLIYFSYDVKMKEKGDIPEGYSVSREKKERFSLILESASTNQTSMYLCASSFVTGNTIYFGEGSWLTVV.

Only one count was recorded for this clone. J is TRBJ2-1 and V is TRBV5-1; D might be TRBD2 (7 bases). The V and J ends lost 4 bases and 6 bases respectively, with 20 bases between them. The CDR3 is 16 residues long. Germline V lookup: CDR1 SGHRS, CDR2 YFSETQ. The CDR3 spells CASSRWGGATPNEQFF. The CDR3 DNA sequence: TGCGCCAGCAGCCGCTGGGGGGGGGCGACACCCAATGAGCAGTTCTTC.

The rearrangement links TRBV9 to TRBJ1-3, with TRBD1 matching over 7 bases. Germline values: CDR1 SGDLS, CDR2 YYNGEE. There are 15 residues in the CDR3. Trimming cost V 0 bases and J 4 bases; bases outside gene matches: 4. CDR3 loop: CASSVGGQSGNTIYF. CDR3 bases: TGTGCCAGCAGCGTAGGGGGACAGTCCGGAAACACCATATATTTT.

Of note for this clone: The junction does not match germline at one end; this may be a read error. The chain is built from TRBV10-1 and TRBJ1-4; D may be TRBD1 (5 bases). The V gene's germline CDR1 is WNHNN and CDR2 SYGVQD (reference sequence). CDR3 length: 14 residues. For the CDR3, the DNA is TGCGCCAGCACTGAGGGGCAGGGTCGAGAAAAACTGTTTTTT. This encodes CASTEGQGREKLFF.

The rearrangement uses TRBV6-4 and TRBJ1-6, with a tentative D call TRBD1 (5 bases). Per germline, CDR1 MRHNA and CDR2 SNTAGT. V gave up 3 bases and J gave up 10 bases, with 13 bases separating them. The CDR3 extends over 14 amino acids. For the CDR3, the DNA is TGTGCCAGCAGTGAAGGGCAGGGTGGCTCACCCCTCCACTTT. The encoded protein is CASSEGQGGSPLHF.

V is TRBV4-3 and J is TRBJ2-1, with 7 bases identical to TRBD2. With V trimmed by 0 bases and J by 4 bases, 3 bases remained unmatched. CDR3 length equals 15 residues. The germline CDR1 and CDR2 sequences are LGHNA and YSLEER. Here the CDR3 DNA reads TGCGCCAGCAGCCAAGATTCGCGGGGGTACAATGAGCAGTTCTTC. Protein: CASSQDSRGYNEQFF.

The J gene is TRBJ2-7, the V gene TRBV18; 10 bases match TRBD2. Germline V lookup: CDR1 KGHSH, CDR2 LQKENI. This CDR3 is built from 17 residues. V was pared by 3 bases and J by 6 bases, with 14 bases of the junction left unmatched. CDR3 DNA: TGTGCCAGCTCACCCCTACGGTCTAGCGGGAGACCCGTCGAGCAGTACTTC. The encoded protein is CASSPLRSSGRPVEQYF.

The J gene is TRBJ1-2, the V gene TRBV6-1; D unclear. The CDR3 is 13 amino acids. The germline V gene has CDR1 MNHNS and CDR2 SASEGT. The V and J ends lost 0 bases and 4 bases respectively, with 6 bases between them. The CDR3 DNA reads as TGTGCCAGCAGTGAAGCGGGTGGCTATGGCTACACCTTC. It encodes CASSEAGGYGYTF.